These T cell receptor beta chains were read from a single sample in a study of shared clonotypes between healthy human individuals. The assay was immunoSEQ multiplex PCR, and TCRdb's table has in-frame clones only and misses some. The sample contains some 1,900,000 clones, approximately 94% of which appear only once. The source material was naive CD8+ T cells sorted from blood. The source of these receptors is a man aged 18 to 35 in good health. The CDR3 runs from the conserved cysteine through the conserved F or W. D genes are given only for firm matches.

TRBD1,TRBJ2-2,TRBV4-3,CASAQGENTGELFF,TGCGCCAGCGCGCAGGGGGAGAACACCGGGGAGCTGTTTTTT
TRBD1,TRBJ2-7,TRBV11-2,CASSIAGTGAYEQYF,TGTGCCAGCAGCATCGCCGGGACAGGGGCCTACGAGCAGTACTTC
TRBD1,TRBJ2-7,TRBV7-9,CASSPTGTGGLYEQYF,TGTGCCAGCAGTCCCACAGGGACAGGGGGCCTCTACGAGCAGTACTTC
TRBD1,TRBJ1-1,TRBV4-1,CASSLLQGAPEAFF,TGCGCCAGCAGTCTTCTACAGGGGGCACCTGAAGCTTTCTTT
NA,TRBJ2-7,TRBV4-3,CASSPGVQGSYEQYF,TGCGCCAGCAGCCCAGGAGTTCAGGGGAGCTACGAGCAGTACTTC
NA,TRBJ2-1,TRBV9,CASSPDGGRDEQFF,TGTGCCAGCAGCCCCGATGGGGGGCGGGATGAGCAGTTCTTC
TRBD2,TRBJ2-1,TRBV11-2,CASSRVTSGWNNEQFF,TGTGCCAGCAGCCGCGTGACTAGCGGGTGGAACAATGAGCAGTTCTTC
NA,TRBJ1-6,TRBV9,CASSAQMVSYNSPLHF,TGTGCCAGCAGCGCCCAGATGGTGTCCTATAATTCACCCCTCCACTTT
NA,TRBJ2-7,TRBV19,CASSPRQGGRYEQYF,TGTGCCAGTAGCCCCCGTCAGGGAGGACGCTACGAGCAGTACTTC
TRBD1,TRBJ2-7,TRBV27,CASRLQGASVYEQYF,TGTGCCAGCAGACTCCAGGGGGCGTCTGTGTACGAGCAGTACTTC
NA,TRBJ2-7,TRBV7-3,CASSPEGVGPAYEQYF,TGTGCCAGCAGCCCCGAGGGGGTGGGGCCCGCCTACGAGCAGTACTTC
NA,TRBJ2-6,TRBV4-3,CASSQDAPVAGANVLTF,TGCGCCAGCAGCCAAGATGCCCCAGTAGCCGGGGCCAACGTCCTGACTTTC
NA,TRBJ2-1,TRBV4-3,CASSQDSGPTSYNEQFF,TGCGCCAGCAGCCAAGACTCCGGGCCAACCTCCTACAATGAGCAGTTCTTC
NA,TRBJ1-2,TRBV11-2,CASSLVVAGYGYTF,TGTGCCAGCAGCTTAGTTGTTGCGGGTTATGGCTACACCTTC
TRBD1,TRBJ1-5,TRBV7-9,CASSRGEGGATQPQHF,TGTGCCAGCAGCCGGGGGGAAGGGGGCGCCACTCAGCCCCAGCATTTT
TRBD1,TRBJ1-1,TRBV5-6,CASSLGQGAEAFF,TGTGCCAGCAGCTTGGGACAGGGGGCTGAAGCTTTCTTT
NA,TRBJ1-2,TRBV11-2,CASSLDYRDNYGYTF,TGTGCCAGCAGCTTAGATTACAGGGATAACTATGGCTACACCTTC
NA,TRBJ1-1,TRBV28,CASSLDTRHTEAFF,TGTGCCAGCAGTCTCGACACCCGTCACACTGAAGCTTTCTTT
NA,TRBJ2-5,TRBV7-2,CASSLPWEVGGETQYF,TGTGCCAGCAGCTTACCGTGGGAGGTCGGAGGGGAGACCCAGTACTTC
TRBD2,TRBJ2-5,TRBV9,CASSVGGTSLETQYF,TGTGCCAGCAGCGTAGGGGGGACTAGTCTTGAGACCCAGTACTTC
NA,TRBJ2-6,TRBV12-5,CASGLPSGANVLTF,TGTGCTAGTGGTTTGCCCTCTGGGGCCAACGTCCTGACTTTC
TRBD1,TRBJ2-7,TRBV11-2,CASSSEQGVPVWEQYF,TGTGCCAGCAGCTCAGAACAGGGGGTCCCTGTATGGGAGCAGTACTTC
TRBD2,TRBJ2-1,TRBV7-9,CASSLGLAGVYNEQFF,TGTGCCAGCAGCTTAGGGCTAGCGGGAGTCTACAATGAGCAGTTCTTC
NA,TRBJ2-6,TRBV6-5,CASSYRSGANVLTF,TGTGCCAGCAGTTACCGTTCTGGGGCCAACGTCCTGACTTTC
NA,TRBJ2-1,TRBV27,CASRVQGSYNEQFF,TGTGCCAGCAGGGTACAGGGCTCCTACAATGAGCAGTTCTTC